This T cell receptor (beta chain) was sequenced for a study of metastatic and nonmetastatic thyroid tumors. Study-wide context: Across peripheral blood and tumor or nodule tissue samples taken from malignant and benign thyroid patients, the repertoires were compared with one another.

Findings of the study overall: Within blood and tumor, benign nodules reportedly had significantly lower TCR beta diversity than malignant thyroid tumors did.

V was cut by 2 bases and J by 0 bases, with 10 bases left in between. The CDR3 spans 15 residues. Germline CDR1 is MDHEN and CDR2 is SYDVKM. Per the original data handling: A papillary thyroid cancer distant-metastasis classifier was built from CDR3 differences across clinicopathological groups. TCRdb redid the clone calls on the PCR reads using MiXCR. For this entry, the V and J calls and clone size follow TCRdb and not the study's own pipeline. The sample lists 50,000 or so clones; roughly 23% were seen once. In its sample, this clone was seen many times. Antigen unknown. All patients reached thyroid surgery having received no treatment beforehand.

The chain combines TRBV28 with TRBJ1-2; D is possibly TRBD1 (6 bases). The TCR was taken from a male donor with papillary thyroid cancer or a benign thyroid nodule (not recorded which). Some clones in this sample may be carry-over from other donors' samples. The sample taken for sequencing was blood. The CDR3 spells CASSLRGKANYGYTF. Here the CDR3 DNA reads TGTGCCAGCAGTTTAAGGGGGAAAGCTAACTATGGCTACACCTTC.